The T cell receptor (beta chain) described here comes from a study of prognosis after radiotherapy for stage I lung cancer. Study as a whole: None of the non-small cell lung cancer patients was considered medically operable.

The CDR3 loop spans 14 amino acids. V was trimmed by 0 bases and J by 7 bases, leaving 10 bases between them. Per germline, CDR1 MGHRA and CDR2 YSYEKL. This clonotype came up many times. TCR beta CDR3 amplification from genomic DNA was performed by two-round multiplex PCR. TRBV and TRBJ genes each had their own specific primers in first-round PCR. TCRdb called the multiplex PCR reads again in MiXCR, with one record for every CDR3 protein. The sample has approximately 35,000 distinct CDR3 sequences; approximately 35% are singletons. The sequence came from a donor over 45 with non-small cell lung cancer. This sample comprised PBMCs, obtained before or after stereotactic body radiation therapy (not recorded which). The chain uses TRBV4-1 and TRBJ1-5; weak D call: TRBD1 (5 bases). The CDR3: CASSQEGRGQPQHF. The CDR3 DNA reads TGCGCCAGCAGCCAAGAGGGGAGGGGACAGCCCCAGCATTTT.